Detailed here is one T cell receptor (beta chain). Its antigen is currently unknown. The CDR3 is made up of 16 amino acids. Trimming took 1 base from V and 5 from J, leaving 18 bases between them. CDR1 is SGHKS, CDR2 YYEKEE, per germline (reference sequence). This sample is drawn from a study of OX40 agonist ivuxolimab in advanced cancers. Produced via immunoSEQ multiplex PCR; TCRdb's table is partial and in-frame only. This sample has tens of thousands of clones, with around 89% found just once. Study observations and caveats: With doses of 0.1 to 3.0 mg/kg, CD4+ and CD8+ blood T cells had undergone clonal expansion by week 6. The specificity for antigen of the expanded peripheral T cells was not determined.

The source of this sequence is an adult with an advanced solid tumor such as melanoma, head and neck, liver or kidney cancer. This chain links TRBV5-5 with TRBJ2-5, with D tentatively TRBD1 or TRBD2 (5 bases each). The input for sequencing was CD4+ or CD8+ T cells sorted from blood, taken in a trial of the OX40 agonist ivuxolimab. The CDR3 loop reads CASSLRRWGFGETQYF. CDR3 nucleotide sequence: TGTGCCAGCAGCTTGAGGCGTTGGGGGTTCGGGGAGACCCAGTACTTC.